This TCR beta chain was documented in a study of blood T cell repertoires in COVID-19. Study at large: The United States, Italy and Spain were the sources of the acute and convalescent COVID-19 samples. PBMCs, B-cell-depleted T cells, or T cells provided the cDNA or gDNA that made up the material.

The CDR3 consists of 13 residues. Germline V gene sequence: CDR1 KGHDR, CDR2 SFDVKD. Losses at the gene ends were 2 bases for V and 5 bases for J; bases not matched to a gene: 1. The assay was immunoSEQ multiplex PCR, and TCRdb's table has in-frame clones only and misses some. The sample consists of hundreds of thousands of clones, 85% of them appearing once. The clonotype comes from a woman aged 18-29 years with acute or convalescent COVID-19. The sequenced material came from peripheral blood. The chain employs TRBV24-1 and TRBJ2-7; 8 bases map to TRBD1. DNA for the CDR3: TGTGCCACCAGTGATTCGGACAGGGACGAGCAGTACTTC. Translating gives CATSDSDRDEQYF.